The T cell receptor beta chain under discussion was sequenced for a study of blood T cell repertoires in COVID-19. Study context: The United States, Italy and Spain were the sources of the acute and convalescent COVID-19 samples. Sources were T cells, B-cell-depleted T cells, or PBMCs; the material itself was cDNA or gDNA.

The table lists this clone with a few counts. As processed by the authors: Nucleated cell counts were estimated from reference gene primer amplification. Generated by immunoSEQ multiplex PCR, the TCRdb table keeps only in-frame clones and is missing some. That table gives V, J and clone size, and the DNA gave D and trimming. There are about 220,000 clones in the sample; over 75% occur only once, and 4% to 5.5% lies in the top ten. Germline-derived CDR1 and CDR2 are SGHRS and YFSETQ. The V gene end was trimmed by 0 bases and the J gene end by 7 bases; junction bases not matched to a gene: 4. This CDR3 is built from 13 residues.

Input material: peripheral blood. This sequence joins TRBV5-1 and TRBJ2-7; 7 bases agree with TRBD2. The source of this sequence is a human donor in a cohort sampled during active COVID-19. The CDR3 loop is CASSLGGGNEQYF. Here the CDR3 DNA reads TGCGCCAGCAGCTTGGGGGGAGGGAATGAGCAGTACTTC.